This TCR beta chain was retrieved from a study of T cells expressing NK-cell markers. This CDR3 is built from 13 residues. Germline-derived CDR1 and CDR2 are DFQATT and SNEGSKA (reference sequence). 5'RACE template switching with UMIs generated TCR beta cDNA. TCRdb re-called the 5' RACE reads and shows each CDR3 protein once, DNA omitted. The table for this sample gives 550,000 to 600,000 distinct CDR3 sequences. This sequence joins TRBV20-1 and TRBJ2-2. Material for sequencing was blood T cells: a sorted CD56 or NKG2C T cell subset, CD4+ or CD8+ T cells, or bulk PBMC T cells (not recorded which). This TCR was sampled from a man between 18 and 35 years old in good health. The CDR3 loop is CSAPSLMTGELFF.